Listed here are 17 T cell receptor beta chains from one sample, sequenced in a study of T-cell reconstitution after alpha-beta-depleted transplantation in children. Researchers prepared the TCRbeta library using unique molecular identifiers, the study reports. One entry per CDR3 protein results from TCRdb running MiXCR on the PCR reads. The table lists approximately 1,000,000 distinct CDR3 sequences, roughly 31% of them singletons. The material was PBMCs, mostly from graft donor cells, obtained 360 days after TCRalphabeta/CD19-depleted stem cell transplant. The receptors come from a boy in the first two years of life who had a stem cell transplant for SCID, so the T cells may come from the graft donor.

The genes are TRBV2 and TRBJ1-4, with 9 nucleotides matching TRBD1. The germline V gene has CDR1 SNHLY and CDR2 FYNNEI. J was trimmed by 0 bases and V by 6 bases; bases with no gene match: 8. CDR3 size: 17 residues. The CDR3 protein is CASSGSRDRATNEKLFF. CDR3 nucleotides: TGTGCCAGCAGCGGGTCCCGGGACAGGGCAACTAATGAAAAACTGTTTTTT.

This clonotype has a handful of counts. The chain combines TRBV12-3 or TRBV12-4 with TRBJ2-3; D is unclear. V was clipped by 3 bases and J by 4 bases, with 14 bases between them. CDR3 length: 15 amino acids. The CDR3 coding sequence is TGTGCCAGCAGTTTTCCGAATTTGGGGTCAGATACGCAGTATTTT. It specifies CASSFPNLGSDTQYF.

The chain is built from TRBV3-1 and TRBJ2-3, with TRBD2 matching over 14 bases. With 1 base clipped from V and 1 base from J, the junction kept 10 bases outside the gene matches. Germline CDR1 reads LGHDT; CDR2 reads YNNKEL (reference sequence). CDR3 length: 20 residues. CDR3 nucleotide sequence: TGTGCCAGCAGCCAAGTGGGGGGACTAGCGGGGGCATCGGGCACAGATACGCAGTATTTT. Translating it yields CASSQVGGLAGASGTDTQYF.

This clonotype was observed a few times. This chain uses TRBV20-1 with TRBJ2-3; D may be TRBD1 or TRBD2 (5 bases each). Trimming left V 6 bases short and J 7 bases short, with 17 bases between. The CDR3 runs 13 residues. Germline V gene lookup returns CDR1 DFQATT and CDR2 SNEGSKA (reference sequence). Here the CDR3 DNA reads TGCAGTGCGCCATTACCGGGACCTAATACGCAGTATTTT. It specifies CSAPLPGPNTQYF.

Written as DNA, the CDR3 is TGTGCCAGCAGCTTCGGGACAGGGCATGTCTCCTACGAGCAGTACTTC. Encoded protein: CASSFGTGHVSYEQYF. The chain links TRBV7-9 to TRBJ2-7; 9 bases agree with TRBD1. The CDR3 has 16 residues. V lost 3 bases, J lost 0 bases, and 6 bases stayed unmatched. In germline, CDR1 is SEHNR, CDR2 FQNEAQ (reference sequence).

This chain uses TRBV6-2 or TRBV6-3 with TRBJ2-2; D remains unclear. With 5 bases removed from V and 2 bases from J, the gap between germline ends came to 15 bases. CDR3 size: 16 residues. Germline V lookup: CDR1 MNHEY, CDR2 SVGEGT. The CDR3 spells CASSHGDFGNTGELFF. As DNA, the CDR3 is TGTGCCAGCAGTCATGGGGATTTCGGAAACACCGGGGAGCTGTTTTTT.

With regard to this clonotype: One junction end does not reproduce the germline sequence, and a read error may be involved. The chain employs TRBV7-2 and TRBJ1-2; no clear D gene. From germline, CDR1 is SGHTA and CDR2 FQGNSA. The CDR3 is made up of 11 amino acids. The CDR3 is CASSLGVPRNF. CDR3 coding DNA: TGTGCCAGCAGCTTAGGTGTGCCCCGAAACTTC.

The chain combines TRBV29-1 with TRBJ1-2, with TRBD1 matching 10 bases. Germline V gene sequence: CDR1 SQVTM, CDR2 ANQGSEA. This CDR3 contains 15 residues. Here the CDR3 reads CREVGRQGADYGYTF. The CDR3 bases are TGCAGAGAAGTGGGCAGACAGGGGGCTGACTATGGCTACACCTTC.

This clonotype was seen a few times. The chain recombines TRBV4-1 with TRBJ2-7, with 12 positions matching TRBD1. J lost 9 bases, V lost 8 bases, and 11 bases had no gene match. This CDR3 is 14 amino acids long. Germline CDR1 is MGHRA and CDR2 is YSYEKL. CDR3 protein: CASASGTGGALQYF. The CDR3 DNA reads as TGCGCCAGCGCCTCCGGGACAGGGGGCGCGCTGCAGTACTTC.

There are a few counts of this clonotype. This chain joins TRBV20-1 and TRBJ2-7; tentatively, D is TRBD1 or TRBD2 (5 bases each). The CDR3 has 12 amino acids. Germline loops: CDR1 DFQATT, CDR2 SNEGSKA (reference sequence). V lost 5 bases to trimming and J lost 1 base, with 9 bases between them. The CDR3 here is CSAGGLSYEQYF. CDR3 DNA sequence: TGCAGTGCTGGGGGTTTATCCTACGAGCAGTACTTC.

This CDR3 is CASSPYSGTARQETQYF. CDR3 nucleotide sequence: TGCGCCAGCAGCCCCTACTCTGGGACAGCGCGTCAAGAGACCCAGTACTTC. The V and J genes are TRBV4-1 and TRBJ2-5; the match to TRBD1 covers 7 bases. CDR1 MGHRA and CDR2 YSYEKL come from the germline V gene. The CDR3 extends over 17 amino acids. Trimming took 4 bases from V and 2 from J; bases not matched to a gene: 13.

This clonotype came up a few times. V gene TRBV4-3 combines with J gene TRBJ2-1, with a possible D match to TRBD2 (5 bases). Trimming took off 0 bases at V and 0 bases at J, with 9 bases between the two ends. This CDR3 region has 16 residues. Germline V gene sequence: CDR1 LGHNA, CDR2 YSLEER. This CDR3 reads CASSQETGVSYNEQFF. The DNA for the CDR3 is TGCGCCAGCAGCCAAGAAACCGGGGTCTCCTACAATGAGCAGTTCTTC.

This chain connects TRBV20-1 to TRBJ2-1; no clear D. The V gene lost 2 bases and the J gene lost 1 base, with 9 bases spanning the gap. There are 14 residues in the CDR3. Germline V gene data show CDR1 as DFQATT and CDR2 as SNEGSKA (reference sequence). CDR3 coding DNA: TGCAGTGCTAGACGAGTGGGGTCCTACAATGAGCAGTTCTTC. This gives the protein CSARRVGSYNEQFF.

This clonotype has just a few counts. The CDR3 here is CASSSRTPEQYF. The CDR3 coding sequence is TGTGCCAGCAGCTCGCGTACGCCCGAGCAGTACTTC. V is TRBV7-8 and J is TRBJ2-7; D is undetermined. Trimming left V 4 bases short and J 6 bases short, with 10 bases between. The CDR3 has 12 amino acids. Germline V gene lookup returns CDR1 SGHVS and CDR2 FQNEAQ.

The V and J genes are TRBV29-1 and TRBJ2-1, with D perhaps being TRBD1 or TRBD2 (7 bases each). CDR3 length: 12 amino acids. CDR1 is SQVTM and CDR2 is ANQGSEA in the germline V gene. Trimming shortened V by 4 bases and J by 7 bases, and 11 bases separated the two germline ends. This CDR3 reads CSVVQGGNEQFF. The CDR3 DNA reads TGCAGCGTTGTCCAGGGGGGGAATGAGCAGTTCTTC.

The chain couples TRBV2 to TRBJ2-7; TRBD2 is a possible D gene (6 bases). Germline-derived CDR1 and CDR2 are SNHLY and FYNNEI. CDR3 length equals 16 residues. Trimming stripped 4 bases from V and 1 base from J, with 17 bases between. CDR3 amino acids: CASSGGSWDSSYEQYF. CDR3 nucleotides: TGTGCCAGCAGTGGGGGGAGCTGGGACTCGTCCTACGAGCAGTACTTC.

This clonotype has only one observation. V is TRBV19 and J is TRBJ2-7, with D maybe TRBD1 (6 bases). Deletions cut 4 bases from V and 2 bases from J, with 18 bases between. Germline V gene data show CDR1 as LNHDA and CDR2 as SQIVND (reference sequence). The CDR3 runs 16 residues. CDR3 nucleotide sequence: TGTGCCAGTAGTAGATGGACAGAACTAGGAACCTACGAGCAGTACTTC. Residues: CASSRWTELGTYEQYF. Full variable domain (rest looked up from reference TRBV19 and TRBJ2-7): DGGITQSPKYLFRKEGQNVTLSCEQNLNHDAMYWYRQDPGQGLRLIYYSQIVNDFQKGDIAEGYSVSREKKESFPLTVTSAQKNPTAFYLCASSRWTELGTYEQYFGPGTRLTVT.